One T cell receptor beta chain is described in this entry. The data were obtained in a study of blood T cell repertoires in COVID-19. Study summary: Donors in the United States, Italy and Spain gave samples during acute or convalescent COVID-19. T cells, B-cell-depleted T cells, or PBMCs provided the cDNA or gDNA that served as material.

Authors' methods: Nucleated cell number was recorded as an estimate derived from reference gene primer amplification. The method was immunoSEQ multiplex PCR; TCRdb's version includes in-frame clones alone and lacks a portion of them. For V, J and clone size, that table is used; D and trimming come from the DNA. The sample consists of approximately 68,000 clones, under 90% of them appearing once. Unmatched junction bases numbered 5, after V lost 5 bases and J lost 0 bases. There are 15 residues in the CDR3. CDR1 is SGHNT and CDR2 is YYREEE in the germline V gene (reference sequence). The chain has TRBV5-4 and TRBJ2-1, with 7 bases aligning to TRBD2. Sequencing input: peripheral blood. The receptor's source is a man aged 65 to 79 with active or convalescent COVID-19. CDR3 sequence: CASSPSGSSYNEQFF. CDR3 DNA: TGTGCCAGCAGTCCTAGCGGCAGCTCCTACAATGAGCAGTTCTTC.